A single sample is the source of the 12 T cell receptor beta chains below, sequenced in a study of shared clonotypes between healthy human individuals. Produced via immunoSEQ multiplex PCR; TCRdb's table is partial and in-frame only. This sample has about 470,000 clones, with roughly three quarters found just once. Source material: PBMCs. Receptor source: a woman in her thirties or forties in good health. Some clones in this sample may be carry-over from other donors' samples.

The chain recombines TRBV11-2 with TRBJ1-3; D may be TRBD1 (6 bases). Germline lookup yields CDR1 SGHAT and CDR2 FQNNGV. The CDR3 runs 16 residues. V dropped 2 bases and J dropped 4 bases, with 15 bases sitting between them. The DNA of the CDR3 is TGTGCCAGCAGCTTAAATCTGGGGGCGAGGGGAAACACCATATATTTT. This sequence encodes CASSLNLGARGNTIYF. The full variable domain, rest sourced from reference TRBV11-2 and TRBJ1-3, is EAGVAQSPRYKIIEKRQSVAFWCNPISGHATLYWYQQILGQGPKLLIQFQNNGVVDDSQLPKDRFSAERLKGVDSTLKIQPAKLEDSAVYLCASSLNLGARGNTIYFGEGSWLTVV.

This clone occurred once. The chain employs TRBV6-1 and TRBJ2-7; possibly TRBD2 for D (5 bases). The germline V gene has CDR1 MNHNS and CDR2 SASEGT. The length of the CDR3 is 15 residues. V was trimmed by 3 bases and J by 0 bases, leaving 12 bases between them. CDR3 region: CASSDPGKNSYEQYF. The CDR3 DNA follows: TGTGCCAGCAGTGACCCGGGGAAGAACTCCTACGAGCAGTACTTC.

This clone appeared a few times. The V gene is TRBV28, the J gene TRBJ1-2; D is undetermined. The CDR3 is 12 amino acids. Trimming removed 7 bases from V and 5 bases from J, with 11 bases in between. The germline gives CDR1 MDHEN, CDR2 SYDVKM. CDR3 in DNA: TGTGCCAGCAAGGGCTTAGTGTATGGCTACACCTTC. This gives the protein CASKGLVYGYTF.

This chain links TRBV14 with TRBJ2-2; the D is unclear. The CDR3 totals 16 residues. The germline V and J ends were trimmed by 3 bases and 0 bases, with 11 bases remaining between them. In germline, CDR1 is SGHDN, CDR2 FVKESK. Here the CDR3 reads CASSHPDTANTGELFF. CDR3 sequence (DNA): TGTGCCAGCAGCCACCCAGATACCGCGAACACCGGGGAGCTGTTTTTT.

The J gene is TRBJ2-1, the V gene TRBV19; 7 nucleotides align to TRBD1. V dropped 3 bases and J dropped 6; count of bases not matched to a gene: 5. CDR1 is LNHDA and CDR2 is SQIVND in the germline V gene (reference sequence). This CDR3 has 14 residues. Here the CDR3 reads CASSIQQGFNEQFF. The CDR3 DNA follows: TGTGCCAGTAGTATCCAACAGGGGTTCAATGAGCAGTTCTTC.

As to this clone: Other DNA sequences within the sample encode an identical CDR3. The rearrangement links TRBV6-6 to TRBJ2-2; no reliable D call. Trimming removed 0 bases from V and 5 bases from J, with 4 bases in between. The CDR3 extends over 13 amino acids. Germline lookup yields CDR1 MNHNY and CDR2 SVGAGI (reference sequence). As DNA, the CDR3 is TGTGCCAGCAGTTACTCGGGGACCGGGGAGCTGTTTTTT. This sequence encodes CASSYSGTGELFF.

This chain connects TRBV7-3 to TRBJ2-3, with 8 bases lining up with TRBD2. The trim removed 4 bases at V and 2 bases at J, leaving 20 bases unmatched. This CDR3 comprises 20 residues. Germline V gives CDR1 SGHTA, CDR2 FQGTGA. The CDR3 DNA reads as TGTGCCAGCAGCTCCGATCCCCGACATTGGGGACTAGTGGACACAGATACGCAGTATTTT. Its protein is CASSSDPRHWGLVDTDTQYF.

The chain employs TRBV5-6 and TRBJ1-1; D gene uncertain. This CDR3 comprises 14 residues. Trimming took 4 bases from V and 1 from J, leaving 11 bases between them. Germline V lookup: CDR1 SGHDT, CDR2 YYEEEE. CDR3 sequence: CASSPQMQNTEAFF. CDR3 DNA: TGTGCCAGCAGCCCTCAGATGCAGAACACTGAAGCTTTCTTT.

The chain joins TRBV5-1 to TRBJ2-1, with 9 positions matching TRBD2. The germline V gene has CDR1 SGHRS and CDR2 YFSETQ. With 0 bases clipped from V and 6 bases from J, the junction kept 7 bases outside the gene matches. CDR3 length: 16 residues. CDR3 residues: CASSLEPSGIGNEQFF. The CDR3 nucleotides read TGCGCCAGCAGCTTGGAACCTAGCGGGATAGGCAATGAGCAGTTCTTC.

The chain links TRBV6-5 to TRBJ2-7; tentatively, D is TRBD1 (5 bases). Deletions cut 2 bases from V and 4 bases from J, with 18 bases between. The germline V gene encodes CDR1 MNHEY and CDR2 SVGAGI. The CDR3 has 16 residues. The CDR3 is CASSYGSPGLSYEQYF. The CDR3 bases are TGTGCCAGCAGTTACGGTTCGCCAGGGTTATCGTACGAGCAGTACTTC.

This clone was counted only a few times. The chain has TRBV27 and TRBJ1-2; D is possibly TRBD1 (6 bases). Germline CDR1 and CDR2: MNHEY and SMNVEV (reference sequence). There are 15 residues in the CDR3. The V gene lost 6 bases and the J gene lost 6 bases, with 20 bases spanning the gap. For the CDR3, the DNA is TGTGCCAGCAGCCAGGGCCGGGGGGCTTGGAATGGCTACACCTTC. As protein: CASSQGRGAWNGYTF.

The DNA of the CDR3 is TGTGCCAGCAGCCGGGGCAACAATGAGCAGTTCTTC. As protein: CASSRGNNEQFF. The J gene is TRBJ2-1, the V gene TRBV6-6; possibly TRBD1 or TRBD2 for D (5 bases each). Trimming took off 6 bases at V and 5 bases at J, with 8 bases between the two ends. This CDR3 has 12 amino acids. Germline assignment: CDR1 MNHNY and CDR2 SVGAGI (reference sequence).